A single sample gave rise to the 5 T cell receptor beta chains below, sequenced in a study of HIV-infected patients and healthy controls. 500 ng RNA was reverse transcribed with alpha and beta constant-region primers. Alpha and beta chain libraries were made separately by chain-specific third strand synthesis with multiplexing indices. TCRdb processed the 5' RACE reads anew with MiXCR; each CDR3 protein has one entry. Here the sample spans under 20,000 distinct CDR3 sequences, around 5% being singletons. The repertoire came from unfractionated whole blood and reflected all unsorted peripheral T cells. Sequenced material: blood. The receptors were sampled from an adult in good health.

This clonotype occurred many times. V usage is TRBV12-3 or TRBV12-4 and J usage is TRBJ1-2; 8 bases fit TRBD1. This CDR3 comprises 15 residues. J lost 8 bases, V lost 4 bases, and 12 bases had no gene match. Here the CDR3 DNA reads TGTGCCAGCAGTTACACCGGGACAGGTCCTGGGGGCTACACCTTC. Its protein is CASSYTGTGPGGYTF.

This clonotype was counted many times. V is TRBV9 and J is TRBJ2-1, with TRBD2 identical over 10 bases. Germline CDR1 is SGDLS and CDR2 is YYNGEE. The V and J ends lost 3 bases and 4 bases, in that order; junction bases with no gene match: 7. The CDR3 is 16 residues long. This CDR3 is CASSELAGGVYNEQFF. The CDR3 DNA sequence: TGTGCCAGCAGCGAGTTAGCGGGGGGCGTTTACAATGAGCAGTTCTTC.

This clonotype came up many times. The chain employs TRBV6-5 and TRBJ1-2; possibly TRBD1 for D (5 bases). The V end was cut by 4 bases, the J end by 4 bases, with 16 bases between. The CDR3 length is 15 residues. The germline gives CDR1 MNHEY, CDR2 SVGAGI. In DNA, the CDR3 is TGTGCCAGCAGTTCAATCCTGGACACCGCCTATGGCTACACCTTC. Residues: CASSSILDTAYGYTF.

The table lists this clonotype with many counts. V usage is TRBV10-3 and J usage is TRBJ2-5; D gene unclear. V was clipped by 0 bases and J by 1 base, with 9 bases between them. Germline V gene data show CDR1 as ENHRY and CDR2 as SYGVKD. This CDR3 has 15 amino acids. The CDR3 is CAISESWTTQETQYF. For the CDR3, the DNA is TGTGCCATCAGTGAGTCTTGGACCACCCAAGAGACCCAGTACTTC.

The chain joins TRBV3-1 to TRBJ1-6; D is ambiguous. V lost 1 base, J lost 7 bases, and 8 bases lay in between. The CDR3 loop spans 14 amino acids. Germline CDR1 reads LGHDT; CDR2 reads YNNKEL (reference sequence). The CDR3 coding sequence is TGTGCCAGCAGCCAAGTACAGTCCAATTCACCCCTCCACTTT. It is translated as CASSQVQSNSPLHF.